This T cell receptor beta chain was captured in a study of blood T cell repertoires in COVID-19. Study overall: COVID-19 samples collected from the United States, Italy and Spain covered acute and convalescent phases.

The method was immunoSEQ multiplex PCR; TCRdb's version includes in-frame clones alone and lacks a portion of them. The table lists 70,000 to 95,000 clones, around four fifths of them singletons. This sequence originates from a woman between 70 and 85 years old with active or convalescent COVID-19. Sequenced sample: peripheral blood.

CDR3 DNA: TGCAGTGCTAGTCCAGCGGGGGTTCGGGATACGCAGTATTTT. Its protein product is CSASPAGVRDTQYF. The chain is built from TRBV20-1 and TRBJ2-3; 8 positions match TRBD2. Trimming took 3 bases from V and 6 from J; bases not matched to a gene: 8. The germline CDR1 and CDR2 sequences are DFQATT and SNEGSKA (reference sequence). The length of the CDR3 is 14 residues.